A single sample is the source of the 18 T cell receptor beta chains below, sequenced in a study of T-cell memory formation after mild COVID-19. TCRdb fed the 5' RACE reads into MiXCR, producing one record per CDR3 protein. The sample yields around 110,000 distinct CDR3 sequences, 12% seen once. Sequencing was carried out using PBMCs or a T cell subset sorted from them (not recorded which). These receptors were collected from an adult woman who had mild COVID-19 (a few samples of this study predate the infection). Cell type and time point are not known.

This clonotype was observed a few times. The V gene is TRBV13, the J gene TRBJ2-7; D is possibly TRBD2 (6 bases). CDR1 and CDR2 from the germline V gene are PRHDT and FYEKMQ (reference sequence). CDR3 size: 15 residues. V lost 5 bases, J lost 0 bases, and 14 bases lay in between. The CDR3 nucleotides are TGTGCCAGCAGCGCGATTCTGACTAGCTCCTACGAGCAGTACTTC. Its translation: CASSAILTSSYEQYF.

The V gene is TRBV24-1, the J gene TRBJ2-1; D not resolved. The ends were cut back, 4 bases at V and 9 bases at J, with 9 bases in the middle. The CDR3 has 12 residues. The V gene's germline CDR1 is KGHDR and CDR2 SFDVKD. DNA of the CDR3: TGTGCCACCAGTGACTGGGCCACTGAGCAGTTCTTC. The encoded protein is CATSDWATEQFF.

The J gene is TRBJ2-7, the V gene TRBV7-9, with TRBD1 matching 11 bases. The CDR3 sequence is 16 residues long. J lost 5 bases, V lost 6 bases, and 12 bases had no gene match. Germline V lookup: CDR1 SEHNR, CDR2 FQNEAQ (reference sequence). CDR3 DNA sequence: TGTGCCAGCAGTTTTCCACCCGGGACAGGGGGAGACGAGCAGTACTTC. This translates into CASSFPPGTGGDEQYF.

This chain uses TRBV5-1 with TRBJ2-7; D is ambiguous. V shed 0 bases and J shed 5 bases, with 6 bases lying between them. The CDR3 is 12 residues long. CDR1 SGHRS and CDR2 YFSETQ come from the germline V gene. CDR3 coding DNA: TGCGCCAGCAGCTTGGTCTACCACGAGCAGTACTTC. Residues: CASSLVYHEQYF.

This clonotype turned up a few times. The chain carries TRBV15 and TRBJ2-3; D is perhaps TRBD2 (8 bases). V was pared by 4 bases and J by 6 bases, with 17 bases between. This CDR3 contains 15 residues. Germline V lookup: CDR1 LNHNV, CDR2 YYDKDF (reference sequence). The CDR3 loop reads CATSTYRGGRDTQYF. The CDR3 nucleotides are TGTGCCACCAGCACTTACAGGGGCGGGAGGGATACGCAGTATTTT.

This clonotype has a handful of counts. The chain joins TRBV7-8 to TRBJ1-5, with D hard to call. V was cut by 2 bases and J by 0 bases, with 20 bases left in between. Germline loops: CDR1 SGHVS, CDR2 FQNEAQ. This CDR3 has 19 amino acids. CDR3 DNA: TGTGCCAGCAGCTTATTTCGCCCCGTTCAGCCATATAGCAATCAGCCCCAGCATTTT. This gives the protein CASSLFRPVQPYSNQPQHF. Supplemented by reference TRBV7-8 and TRBJ1-5, the full variable domain reads GAGVSQSPRYKVAKRGQDVALRCDPISGHVSLFWYQQALGQGPEFLTYFQNEAQLDKSGLPSDRFFAERPEGSVSTLKIQRTQQEDSAVYLCASSLFRPVQPYSNQPQHFGDGTRLSIL.

This clonotype appeared a few times. The chain carries TRBV7-9 and TRBJ2-7; 10 bases map to TRBD1. After removal of 9 bases from V and 4 bases from J, the junction contained 12 bases not matched to a gene. The germline CDR1 and CDR2 sequences are SEHNR and FQNEAQ (reference sequence). The CDR3 is made up of 15 amino acids. The CDR3 spells CASCPTGGDGYEQYF. The CDR3 nucleotides read TGTGCCAGTTGCCCGACAGGGGGCGATGGGTACGAGCAGTACTTC.

This clonotype occurred a few times. A junction boundary mismatches the germline segment, possibly from a read error. The chain combines TRBV7-7 with TRBJ2-7; D is ambiguous. There are 14 residues in the CDR3. Germline CDR1 is SSHAT and CDR2 is FNYEAQ (reference sequence). The CDR3 reads CASSLGWDEDEQYF. CDR3 DNA: TGTGCTAGCAGCTTAGGATGGGATGAGGACGAGCAGTACTTC.

This clonotype was seen a handful of times. The chain uses TRBV6-6 and TRBJ2-1; tentatively, D is TRBD1 (6 bases). The CDR3 spans 17 residues. V was trimmed by 6 bases and J by 6 bases, leaving 24 bases between them. Germline CDR1 MNHNY, CDR2 SVGAGI (reference sequence). This chain's CDR3 is CASSFLRDMGTSNEQFF. The CDR3 DNA reads TGTGCCAGCAGCTTCCTTCGGGACATGGGAACCTCCAATGAGCAGTTCTTC.

CDR3 amino acids: CASSPFWGEGITDTQYF. The DNA for the CDR3 is TGTGCCAGCAGTCCCTTTTGGGGGGAGGGTATCACAGATACGCAGTATTTT. V gene TRBV12-3 or TRBV12-4 combines with J gene TRBJ2-3; 7 nucleotides agree with TRBD2. The CDR3 contains 17 residues. V was clipped by 5 bases and J by 2 bases; unmatched bases: 13.

The genes are TRBV19 and TRBJ2-7; 7 bases are a match to TRBD1. The CDR3 is made up of 14 amino acids. V dropped 3 bases and J dropped 6; count of bases not matched to a gene: 8. Germline V lookup: CDR1 LNHDA, CDR2 SQIVND (reference sequence). In DNA, the CDR3 is TGTGCCAGTAGTATGACCGGGACAGTGAGCGAGCAGTACTTC. Residues: CASSMTGTVSEQYF.

The genes are TRBV24-1 and TRBJ2-3; 7 nucleotides line up with TRBD2. The germline CDR1 and CDR2 sequences are KGHDR and SFDVKD. The CDR3 contains 13 residues. V gave up 9 bases and J gave up 3 bases; unmatched junction bases: 5. The CDR3 DNA sequence: TGTGCCACCGGCGGGAGTACGACAGATACGCAGTATTTT. Protein product: CATGGSTTDTQYF.

This clonotype has more than one count but fewer than ten. The CDR3 loop reads CASILAGGRHEQYF. The CDR3 coding sequence is TGTGCCAGCATTCTAGCGGGGGGCCGGCACGAGCAGTACTTC. This chain uses TRBV2 with TRBJ2-7, with 11 bases that match TRBD2. Germline-derived CDR1 and CDR2 are SNHLY and FYNNEI. J gave up 5 bases and V 7 bases, and 7 bases lay outside the gene matches. There are 14 residues in the CDR3. Together with reference TRBV2 and TRBJ2-7, the CDR3 gives the full variable domain: EPEVTQTPSHQVTQMGQEVILRCVPISNHLYFYWYRQILGQKVEFLVSFYNNEISEKSEIFDDQFSVERPDGSNFTLKIRSTKLEDSAMYFCASILAGGRHEQYFGPGTRLTVT.

This clonotype was counted a few times. The V call is TRBV5-1, the J call TRBJ2-5, with 7 bases that match TRBD2. The CDR3 is 17 residues long. V dropped 5 bases and J dropped 0; count of bases not matched to a gene: 13. In germline, CDR1 is SGHRS, CDR2 YFSETQ. Written as DNA, the CDR3 is TGCGCCAGCAGTTCGGCGGTAGTGGGAGGGTACCAAGAGACCCAGTACTTC. It yields the protein CASSSAVVGGYQETQYF.

The V gene is TRBV4-1, the J gene TRBJ2-1; D gene uncertain. V was cut by 0 bases and J by 8 bases, with 14 bases left in between. The CDR3 is 15 residues long. CDR1 is MGHRA, CDR2 YSYEKL, per germline. CDR3 nucleotide sequence: TGCGCCAGCAGCCAAGAGTTTTCCTGGGATTATGAGCAGTTCTTC. This sequence encodes CASSQEFSWDYEQFF.

This clonotype occurred a few times. This chain links TRBV20-1 with TRBJ1-2; D not certain. There are 12 residues in the CDR3. Germline CDR1 reads DFQATT; CDR2 reads SNEGSKA (reference sequence). The V gene lost 2 bases and the J gene lost 6 bases, with 10 bases spanning the gap. The CDR3 DNA reads TGCAGTGCTAGACCCAGATGGGATGGCTACACCTTC. As protein: CSARPRWDGYTF.

The chain combines TRBV7-6 with TRBJ2-1, with 8 nucleotides matching TRBD2. The length of the CDR3 is 12 residues. The germline gives CDR1 SGHVS, CDR2 FNYEAQ. The V segment lost 3 bases and the J segment 8 bases; nucleotides outside the gene matches: 0. CDR3 residues: CASSLRGDEQFF. CDR3 in DNA: TGTGCCAGCAGCTTGCGGGGGGATGAGCAGTTCTTC. The full variable domain, completed using reference TRBV7-6 and TRBJ2-1, is GAGVSQSPRYKVTKRGQDVALRCDPISGHVSLYWYRQALGQGPEFLTYFNYEAQQDKSGLPNDRFSAERPEGSISTLTIQRTEQRDSAMYRCASSLRGDEQFFGPGTRLTVL.

The chain is built from TRBV9 and TRBJ2-1; D possibly corresponds to TRBD1 (7 bases). This CDR3 has 17 amino acids. Germline loops: CDR1 SGDLS, CDR2 YYNGEE. The V and J ends lost 1 base and 0 bases respectively, with 14 bases between them. CDR3: CASSVPQGGSSYNEQFF. CDR3 sequence (DNA): TGTGCCAGCAGCGTACCGCAGGGGGGAAGCTCCTACAATGAGCAGTTCTTC. The whole variable domain, filled in from reference TRBV9 and TRBJ2-1, reads DSGVTQTPKHLITATGQRVTLRCSPRSGDLSVYWYQQSLDQGLQFLIQYYNGEERAKGNILERFSAQQFPDLHSELNLSSLELGDSALYFCASSVPQGGSSYNEQFFGPGTRLTVL.